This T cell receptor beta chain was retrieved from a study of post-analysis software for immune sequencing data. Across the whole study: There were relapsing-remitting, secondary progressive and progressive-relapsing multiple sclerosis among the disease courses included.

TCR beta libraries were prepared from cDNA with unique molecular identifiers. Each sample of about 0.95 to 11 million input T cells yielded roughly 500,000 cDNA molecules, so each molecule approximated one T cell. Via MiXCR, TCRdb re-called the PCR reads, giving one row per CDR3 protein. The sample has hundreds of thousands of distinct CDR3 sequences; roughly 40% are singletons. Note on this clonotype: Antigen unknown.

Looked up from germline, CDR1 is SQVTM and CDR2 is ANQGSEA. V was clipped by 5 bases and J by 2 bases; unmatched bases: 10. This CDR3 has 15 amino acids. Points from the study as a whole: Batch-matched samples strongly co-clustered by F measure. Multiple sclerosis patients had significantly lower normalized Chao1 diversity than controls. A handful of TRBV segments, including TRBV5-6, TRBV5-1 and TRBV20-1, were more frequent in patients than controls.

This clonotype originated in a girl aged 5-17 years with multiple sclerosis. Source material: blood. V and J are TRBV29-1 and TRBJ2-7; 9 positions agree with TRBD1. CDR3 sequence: CSVRTRDRATYEQYF. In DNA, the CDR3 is TGCAGCGTTCGAACCCGGGACAGGGCCACCTACGAGCAGTACTTC.